Listed below are T cell receptor beta chains from one sample, sequenced in a study of siplizumab effects on memory and regulatory T cells. Profiled with immunoSEQ multiplex PCR; TCRdb holds only in-frame clones, not every one. This sample has fewer than 9,500 clones, with more than 60% found just once. The sequenced sample was effector memory CD8+ T cells sorted from blood. The receptors were sampled from a human donor in good health. CDR3s include the opening cysteine and the closing phenylalanine or tryptophan. The D gene is left open where the match is weak. Rows may omit the clone size; those that give it use once, few, many or a size class.

d_gene: TRBD1; v_gene: TRBV6-4; j_gene: TRBJ2-3; abundance: -; CDR3nt: TGTGCCAGCAGTGACTCCAGGGGGAGCACAGATACGCAGTATTTT; CDR3aa: CASSDSRGSTDTQYF
d_gene: -; v_gene: TRBV27; j_gene: TRBJ1-4; abundance: -; CDR3nt: TGTGCCAGCAGCTCACTTTTTAGTGAAAAACTGTTTTTT; CDR3aa: CASSSLFSEKLFF
d_gene: -; v_gene: TRBV5-4; j_gene: TRBJ2-7; abundance: -; CDR3nt: TGTGCCAGCAGCTTGGAGCGGGCCACCTCCTACGAGCAGTACTTC; CDR3aa: CASSLERATSYEQYF
d_gene: -; v_gene: TRBV6-5; j_gene: TRBJ2-3; abundance: -; CDR3nt: TGTGCCAGCAGTTACAACATGGGAGGCACAGATACGCAGTATTTT; CDR3aa: CASSYNMGGTDTQYF
d_gene: -; v_gene: TRBV10-3; j_gene: TRBJ1-3; abundance: medium-sized; CDR3nt: TGTGCCATCATGCGCGACAGCTCTGGAAACACCATATATTTT; CDR3aa: CAIMRDSSGNTIYF
d_gene: TRBD1; v_gene: TRBV6-4; j_gene: TRBJ2-1; abundance: once; CDR3nt: TGTGCCAGCAGTGAGCGGGGGGACAGGGGAGGCGATGAGCAGTTCTTC; CDR3aa: CASSERGDRGGDEQFF
d_gene: -; v_gene: TRBV5-5; j_gene: TRBJ1-1; abundance: -; CDR3nt: TGTGCCAGCAGCTTGGTGGGGGGACTGAACACTGAAGCTTTCTTT; CDR3aa: CASSLVGGLNTEAFF
d_gene: TRBD2; v_gene: TRBV29-1; j_gene: TRBJ2-1; abundance: -; CDR3nt: TGCAGCGTCCATAGACTTCCTAGCGGGGACCATAATGAGCAGTTCTTC; CDR3aa: CSVHRLPSGDHNEQFF
d_gene: -; v_gene: TRBV4-1; j_gene: TRBJ1-1; abundance: few; CDR3nt: TGCGCCAGCAGCCCCCCGGGGCTCACTGAAGCTTTCTTT; CDR3aa: CASSPPGLTEAFF
d_gene: -; v_gene: TRBV5-1; j_gene: TRBJ2-5; abundance: -; CDR3nt: TGCGCCAGCAGTTCGCCCGGGGGCTGGGAGACCCAGTACTTC; CDR3aa: CASSSPGGWETQYF
d_gene: -; v_gene: TRBV27; j_gene: TRBJ1-1; abundance: -; CDR3nt: TGTGCCAGCAGTTTTGGGGCGGGCGTCACTGAAGCTTTCTTT; CDR3aa: CASSFGAGVTEAFF
d_gene: -; v_gene: TRBV6-1; j_gene: TRBJ2-1; abundance: -; CDR3nt: TGTGCCTCTCTAGTGAATGGTCGCGATAATGAGCAGTTCTTC; CDR3aa: CASLVNGRDNEQFF
d_gene: -; v_gene: TRBV5-4; j_gene: TRBJ1-2; abundance: -; CDR3nt: TGTGCCAGCAGCCAGGAGTTAACATGGCTGGGCTATGGCTACACCTTC; CDR3aa: CASSQELTWLGYGYTF
d_gene: -; v_gene: TRBV10-3; j_gene: TRBJ2-2; abundance: medium-sized; CDR3nt: TGTGCCATCAGTGAGTCCAAGCCTCCGAACACCGGGGAGCTGTTTTTT; CDR3aa: CAISESKPPNTGELFF
d_gene: -; v_gene: TRBV7-9; j_gene: TRBJ2-7; abundance: few; CDR3nt: TGTGCCAGCAGCTTAGGCCCCGTCTCCTACGAGCAGTACTTC; CDR3aa: CASSLGPVSYEQYF
d_gene: -; v_gene: TRBV10-3; j_gene: TRBJ2-2; abundance: -; CDR3nt: TGTGCCTCCGGAGGGAACGGAAAGAACACCGGGGAGCTGTTTTTT; CDR3aa: CASGGNGKNTGELFF
d_gene: TRBD1; v_gene: TRBV6-4; j_gene: TRBJ2-1; abundance: -; CDR3nt: TGTGCCAGCAGTGACACGGGACAGGGTGACCACAATGAGCAGTTCTTC; CDR3aa: CASSDTGQGDHNEQFF
d_gene: TRBD1; v_gene: TRBV27; j_gene: TRBJ2-4; abundance: few; CDR3nt: TGTGCCAGCAGTTTGAGCAGGGGGCTTTTGAACATTCAGTACTTC; CDR3aa: CASSLSRGLLNIQYF
d_gene: -; v_gene: TRBV11-3; j_gene: TRBJ2-1; abundance: -; CDR3nt: TGTGCCAGCAGCCCCAGGGACCATCCTGAGCAGTTCTTC; CDR3aa: CASSPRDHPEQFF
d_gene: -; v_gene: TRBV29-1; j_gene: TRBJ1-4; abundance: -; CDR3nt: TGCAGCGCGCCCACAGGGCCGGAAGAAAAACTGTTTTTT; CDR3aa: CSAPTGPEEKLFF
d_gene: -; v_gene: TRBV19; j_gene: TRBJ1-1; abundance: medium-sized; CDR3nt: TGTGCCAGTAGTATAGAACCATCATACATGAACACTGAAGCTTTCTTT; CDR3aa: CASSIEPSYMNTEAFF
d_gene: -; v_gene: TRBV2; j_gene: TRBJ2-7; abundance: -; CDR3nt: TGTGCCAGCACCAAACGGGACGGCTCCTACGAGCAGTACTTC; CDR3aa: CASTKRDGSYEQYF
d_gene: TRBD1; v_gene: TRBV15; j_gene: TRBJ1-1; abundance: few; CDR3nt: TGTGCCACCAGCAGACAGGCCGGGACAGGGGAGGCTGAAGCTTTCTTT; CDR3aa: CATSRQAGTGEAEAFF
d_gene: TRBD2; v_gene: TRBV5-4; j_gene: TRBJ2-1; abundance: -; CDR3nt: TGTGCCAGCAGCCTAGGGACTAGCGGGTCCTACAATGAGCAGTTCTTC; CDR3aa: CASSLGTSGSYNEQFF
d_gene: -; v_gene: TRBV18; j_gene: TRBJ2-1; abundance: medium-sized; CDR3nt: TGTGCCAGCTCACCCGAGCGGTACAATGAGCAGTTCTTC; CDR3aa: CASSPERYNEQFF
d_gene: -; v_gene: TRBV4-2; j_gene: TRBJ1-5; abundance: -; CDR3nt: TGTGCCAGCAGCCAAGATTTGGCCCACAATCAGCCCCAGCATTTT; CDR3aa: CASSQDLAHNQPQHF
d_gene: -; v_gene: TRBV21-1; j_gene: TRBJ2-4; abundance: -; CDR3nt: TGTGCCAGCAGCAGCAGGCCGGCTAACCACGTATTGAAAAACATTCAGTACTTC; CDR3aa: CASSSRPANHVLKNIQYF
d_gene: TRBD2; v_gene: TRBV4-2; j_gene: TRBJ2-1; abundance: -; CDR3nt: TGTGCCAGCAGCCAAGGGAGCGGGGGTTTCTACAATGAGCAGTTCTTC; CDR3aa: CASSQGSGGFYNEQFF
d_gene: -; v_gene: TRBV5-1; j_gene: TRBJ2-3; abundance: -; CDR3nt: TGCGCCAGCAGCTTGCCGCGCTCGAAGTCCAGCACAGATACGCAGTATTTT; CDR3aa: CASSLPRSKSSTDTQYF
d_gene: -; v_gene: TRBV14; j_gene: TRBJ1-4; abundance: medium-sized; CDR3nt: TGTGCCAGCAGCCAAGTATACGGGACGGCAACTAATGAAAAACTGTTTTTT; CDR3aa: CASSQVYGTATNEKLFF
d_gene: -; v_gene: TRBV30; j_gene: TRBJ1-3; abundance: medium-sized; CDR3nt: TGTGCCTGGAAGGCCTCTGGAAACACCATATATTTT; CDR3aa: CAWKASGNTIYF
d_gene: -; v_gene: TRBV4-2; j_gene: TRBJ2-1; abundance: medium-sized; CDR3nt: TGTGCCAGCAGCCACAACAGGCCCGATGAGCAGTTCTTC; CDR3aa: CASSHNRPDEQFF
d_gene: -; v_gene: TRBV6-6; j_gene: TRBJ2-7; abundance: -; CDR3nt: TGTGCCAGCAGTTACTTGGGTAATCCCTACGAGCAGTACTTC; CDR3aa: CASSYLGNPYEQYF
d_gene: TRBD2; v_gene: TRBV27; j_gene: TRBJ2-1; abundance: -; CDR3nt: TGTGCCAGCAGTTCAGGACTAGCGGGAGTTGAGCAGTTCTTC; CDR3aa: CASSSGLAGVEQFF
d_gene: -; v_gene: TRBV7-9; j_gene: TRBJ2-7; abundance: -; CDR3nt: TGTGCCAGCAGCCCCGGAAAATTGGGGTGGGCCTACGAGCAGTACTTC; CDR3aa: CASSPGKLGWAYEQYF
d_gene: TRBD2; v_gene: TRBV6-4; j_gene: TRBJ2-3; abundance: few; CDR3nt: TGTGCCAGCAGTGACGGGACTAGCGGCACAGATACGCAGTATTTT; CDR3aa: CASSDGTSGTDTQYF
d_gene: TRBD1; v_gene: TRBV9; j_gene: TRBJ2-3; abundance: -; CDR3nt: TGTGCCAGCCGGGACAGGGGGACAGATACGCAGTATTTT; CDR3aa: CASRDRGTDTQYF
d_gene: -; v_gene: TRBV9; j_gene: TRBJ1-1; abundance: -; CDR3nt: TGTGCCAGCAGCGTAGGAAAGGGTGGGGGAACTGAAGCTTTCTTT; CDR3aa: CASSVGKGGGTEAFF
d_gene: -; v_gene: TRBV5-6; j_gene: TRBJ1-1; abundance: -; CDR3nt: TGTGCCAGCAGCTTTGAGATGGGGAACACTGAAGCTTTCTTT; CDR3aa: CASSFEMGNTEAFF
d_gene: -; v_gene: TRBV19; j_gene: TRBJ2-1; abundance: -; CDR3nt: TGTGCCAGTAGTATCGGCGGGGGCTCCGAGTTCTTC; CDR3aa: CASSIGGGSEFF
d_gene: -; v_gene: TRBV4-2; j_gene: TRBJ2-1; abundance: few; CDR3nt: TGTGCCAGCAGCCAAGAGCAGACTAGTCCCTACAATGAGCAGTTCTTC; CDR3aa: CASSQEQTSPYNEQFF
d_gene: TRBD1; v_gene: TRBV5-1; j_gene: TRBJ2-7; abundance: few; CDR3nt: TGCGCCAGTAGACAGGGGTTAAGGGAGCAGTACTTC; CDR3aa: CASRQGLREQYF
d_gene: TRBD2; v_gene: TRBV2; j_gene: TRBJ2-2; abundance: -; CDR3nt: TGTGCCAGCAGTCCCAAAGTGACTAGCGGGCGCAACACCGGGGAGCTGTTTTTT; CDR3aa: CASSPKVTSGRNTGELFF
d_gene: TRBD1; v_gene: TRBV15; j_gene: TRBJ1-6; abundance: -; CDR3nt: TGTGCCACCAGCAGAGATAGGGAGGCAGGGGGTAATTCACCCCTCCACTTT; CDR3aa: CATSRDREAGGNSPLHF